These 12 T cell receptor beta chains originate from one sample sequenced in a study of beta chain features in type 1 diabetes. The entirety of the isolated RNA underwent reverse transcription, so expressed TCRB transcripts were sequenced. Clones were sequenced by immunoSEQ multiplex PCR, and TCRdb holds only the in-frame ones, with some missing. The repertoire holds 15,000 to 20,000 clones, 45% to 65% seen once, with roughly 0.45% in the top ten. The sequenced sample consisted of stem cell memory CD4+ T cells from blood. These receptors were obtained from a woman younger than 30 in good health.

This clone was seen more than once but under ten times. It is unclear where the CDR3 begins or ends on the DNA, so no DNA is shown, and the CDR3 is as TCRdb lists it. This CDR3 reads CASSSPPLVMKNCFF. This sequence joins TRBV5-6 and TRBJ1-4. From its first to its last residue, the CDR3 has 15 amino acids. Germline CDR1 is SGHDT and CDR2 is YYEEEE.

In this sample, this clone turned up a few times. The chain has TRBV28 and TRBJ1-5; 8 positions agree with TRBD1. CDR1 is MDHEN and CDR2 is SYDVKM in the germline V gene. J gave up 7 bases and V 3 bases, and 2 bases lay outside the gene matches. The CDR3 length is 13 residues. Here the CDR3 reads CASSLTGAQPQHF. In DNA, the CDR3 is TGTGCCAGCAGTTTGACAGGGGCACAGCCCCAGCATTTT.

The chain joins TRBV6-1 to TRBJ1-1; no reliable D call. Germline values: CDR1 MNHNS, CDR2 SASEGT. CDR3 length: 14 amino acids. V was pared by 4 bases and J by 3 bases, with 12 bases between. CDR3 nucleotides: TGTGCCAGCAGTGTCAGGAACCGGCACACTGAAGCTTTCTTT. Translation: CASSVRNRHTEAFF.

The V call is TRBV19, the J call TRBJ2-7; 8 nucleotides agree with TRBD1. The CDR3 contains 15 residues. Losses at the gene ends were 3 bases for V and 6 bases for J; bases not matched to a gene: 10. The germline gives CDR1 LNHDA, CDR2 SQIVND (reference sequence). CDR3: CASSIIRQGSAEQYF. CDR3 DNA sequence: TGTGCCAGTAGTATCATTCGACAGGGGAGTGCCGAGCAGTACTTC.

This clone was observed a handful of times. V is TRBV5-1 and J is TRBJ2-2, with a weak D call TRBD1 (5 bases). Germline CDR1 is SGHRS and CDR2 is YFSETQ. The CDR3 sequence is 17 residues long. V shed 5 bases and J shed 5 bases, with 22 bases lying between them. Here the CDR3 reads CASSLFDRIISTGELFF. The CDR3, as DNA: TGCGCCAGCAGTTTATTTGACAGAATAATCTCTACCGGGGAGCTGTTTTTT.

This clone was detected only a few times. The chain employs TRBV5-1 and TRBJ1-1, with D perhaps matching TRBD1 (6 bases). Germline values: CDR1 SGHRS, CDR2 YFSETQ. CDR3 length equals 15 residues. V was shortened by 4 bases and J by 4 bases, with 17 bases between the two germline ends. Written as DNA, the CDR3 is TGCGCCAGCAGCCCCACGGCACAGGGCGGCACTGAAGCTTTCTTT. It yields the protein CASSPTAQGGTEAFF.

The rearrangement uses TRBV18 and TRBJ2-5, with 10 bases that match TRBD2. The CDR3 sequence is 20 residues long. Germline V CDR1 and CDR2: KGHSH, LQKENI. V gave up 2 bases and J gave up 2 bases; unmatched junction bases: 17. The CDR3 loop reads CASSPRGAQVASGSQETQYF. The CDR3 DNA reads TGTGCCAGCTCACCAAGAGGGGCTCAGGTGGCTAGCGGGAGTCAAGAGACCCAGTACTTC.

CDR3 region: CASSLRGSGLNTEAFF. CDR3 sequence (DNA): TGTGCCAGCAGCTTAAGGGGATCGGGACTCAACACTGAAGCTTTCTTT. This chain links TRBV7-2 with TRBJ1-1; weak D call: TRBD1 (5 bases). Germline lookup yields CDR1 SGHTA and CDR2 FQGNSA. The CDR3 length is 16 residues. V dropped 2 bases and J dropped 2 bases, with 15 bases sitting between them. The whole variable domain, filled in from reference TRBV7-2 and TRBJ1-1, reads GAGVSQSPSNKVTEKGKDVELRCDPISGHTALYWYRQSLGQGLEFLIYFQGNSAPDKSGLPSDRFSAERTGGSVSTLTIQRTQQEDSAVYLCASSLRGSGLNTEAFFGQGTRLTVV.

The gene calls are TRBV28 and TRBJ2-7; 8 bases line up with TRBD2. This CDR3 contains 14 residues. Germline V CDR1 and CDR2: MDHEN, SYDVKM. V was clipped by 6 bases and J by 0 bases; unmatched bases: 4. Here the CDR3 DNA reads TGTGCCAGCAGGCAACTAGCGGACTCCTACGAGCAGTACTTC. Its translation is CASRQLADSYEQYF.

This clone was found a few times. CDR3 DNA: TGCGCCAGCAGTCAACCCCCCCTCCGAACTAGCGGGACAGATACGCAGTATTTT. Amino acids: CASSQPPLRTSGTDTQYF. The chain uses TRBV23-1 and TRBJ2-3, with 9 bases identical to TRBD2. TRBV23-1 is an open reading frame, and its role is uncertain. The ends lost 2 bases at V and 3 bases at J; junction bases unmatched: 12. The CDR3 has 18 amino acids.

V and J are TRBV18 and TRBJ1-2; D is unresolved. This CDR3 region has 13 residues. Germline assignment: CDR1 KGHSH and CDR2 LQKENI. Trimming stripped 6 bases from V and 9 bases from J, with 17 bases between. This CDR3 is CASSLKTGVSYTF. The CDR3 nucleotides read TGTGCCAGCTCCCTAAAAACCGGGGTGAGCTACACCTTC.

This clone appeared a single time. The chain uses TRBV11-2 and TRBJ2-7; 12 bases align to TRBD2. Germline V gene sequence: CDR1 SGHAT, CDR2 FQNNGV. This CDR3 region has 16 residues. The J segment lost 0 bases and the V segment lost 6 bases, leaving 6 bases of the junction unmatched. CDR3 nucleotide sequence: TGTGCCAGCAGGATCGGACTAGCGGGAAACTCCTACGAGCAGTACTTC. It codes for CASRIGLAGNSYEQYF.